These 10 T cell receptor beta chains were sequenced from one sample in a study of blood T cell repertoires in COVID-19. Clones were sequenced by immunoSEQ multiplex PCR, and TCRdb holds only the in-frame ones, with some missing. This table holds fewer than 350,000 clones, 70% to 90% found once. Sample: peripheral blood. The receptors stem from a young man with active or convalescent COVID-19.

The chain carries TRBV6-2 or TRBV6-3 and TRBJ2-1; TRBD2 agrees at 11 bases. Trimming took 5 bases from V and 9 from J; bases not matched to a gene: 12. Per the germline V gene, CDR1 is MNHEY and CDR2 is SVGEGT. The CDR3 covers 16 residues. The CDR3 spells CASSGPLAGGPGEQFF. The CDR3 region has the DNA TGTGCCAGCAGTGGACCGTTAGCGGGGGGGCCGGGTGAGCAGTTCTTC.

J is TRBJ2-1 and V is TRBV3-1 (or the pseudogene TRBV3-2); D is ambiguous. Between the trimmed V and J ends, which lost 0 bases and 6 bases, there was a span of 6 bases. Germline CDR1 and CDR2: LGHDT and YNNKEL (reference sequence). The CDR3 has 13 amino acids. CDR3 protein: CASSQDWPNEQFF. CDR3 nucleotide sequence: TGTGCCAGCAGCCAAGATTGGCCCAATGAGCAGTTCTTC.

The chain is built from TRBV21-1 and TRBJ1-1; TRBD1 is taken as the D call from the table, unchecked against the DNA. TRBV21-1 is termed a pseudogene. The CDR3 is 17 amino acids. As DNA, the CDR3 is TGTGCCAGCAGCAAATTTCCGGGACAGGGGCTTTTAACTGAAGCTTTCTTT. Residues: CASSKFPGQGLLTEAFF.

The V call is TRBV29-1, the J call TRBJ2-2; 7 nucleotides agree with TRBD1. Germline loops: CDR1 SQVTM, CDR2 ANQGSEA. This CDR3 region has 14 residues. V gave up 3 bases and J gave up 1 base; unmatched junction bases: 2. The DNA of the CDR3 is TGCAGCGTTGACTCAGGGGGGAACACCGGGGAGCTGTTTTTT. Encoded protein: CSVDSGGNTGELFF.

The gene calls are TRBV25-1 and TRBJ1-2; 7 bases are shared with TRBD1. The CDR3 extends over 14 amino acids. Trimming at V came to 5 bases and at J to 2 bases, leaving 5 bases not matched to a gene. Germline loops: CDR1 MGHDK, CDR2 SYGVNS. The CDR3: CASSFRGVNYGYTF. The CDR3, as DNA: TGTGCCAGCAGTTTCAGGGGGGTAAACTATGGCTACACCTTC.

The gene calls are TRBV11-3 and TRBJ2-7; TRBD2 matches 8 bases. From germline, CDR1 is SGHNT and CDR2 YENEEA. The V gene end was trimmed by 5 bases and the J gene end by 7 bases; junction bases not matched to a gene: 7. The CDR3 spans 13 residues. The CDR3 reads CASSTGGAGEQYF. As DNA, the CDR3 is TGTGCCAGCAGCACCGGGGGGGCGGGGGAGCAGTACTTC.

The chain uses TRBV6-4 and TRBJ2-1; 9 positions match TRBD1. Looked up from germline, CDR1 is MRHNA and CDR2 is SNTAGT. The CDR3 runs 17 residues. V gave up 0 bases and J gave up 5 bases; unmatched junction bases: 8. CDR3 sequence reads: CASSDSPFGDRDNEQFF. DNA of the CDR3: TGTGCCAGCAGTGACTCGCCCTTCGGGGACAGGGACAATGAGCAGTTCTTC.

The chain uses TRBV9 and TRBJ2-1; 15 nucleotides agree with TRBD2. CDR3 length: 15 amino acids. J lost 9 bases, V lost 4 bases, and 5 bases had no gene match. Germline CDR1 is SGDLS and CDR2 is YYNGEE. This CDR3 is CASSIGTSGGFEQFF. Here the CDR3 DNA reads TGTGCCAGCAGCATCGGGACTAGCGGGGGGTTTGAGCAGTTCTTC.

CDR3 DNA sequence: TGTGCCAGCAGCTTGGCGGCAGGGTCTACTAACTATGGCTACACCTTC. Its protein product is CASSLAAGSTNYGYTF. The chain joins TRBV5-5 to TRBJ1-2, with D possibly TRBD1 on 5 matching bases. V shed 0 bases and J shed 0 bases, with 12 bases lying between them. Germline CDR1 reads SGHKS; CDR2 reads YYEKEE (reference sequence). This CDR3 has 16 residues.

This chain joins TRBV9 and TRBJ2-1; D is perhaps TRBD2 (5 bases). The V end was cut by 4 bases, the J end by 5 bases, with 19 bases between. The CDR3 runs to 16 residues. Germline assignment: CDR1 SGDLS and CDR2 YYNGEE. The CDR3 sequence is CASSTREGPAHNEQFF. As DNA, the CDR3 is TGTGCCAGCAGCACCCGCGAGGGTCCGGCGCACAATGAGCAGTTCTTC.